This is a list of T cell receptor beta chains from one sample in a study of blood T cell repertoires in COVID-19. Generated by immunoSEQ multiplex PCR, the TCRdb table keeps only in-frame clones and is missing some. The sample includes around 230,000 clones, about 90% of them seen just once. Material for sequencing was peripheral blood. The receptor set was obtained from a man aged 60-69 years who had recovered from COVID-19. Both conserved end residues are part of each CDR3. Fields, in order: V gene, CDR3 length, clone size, D gene, J gene, CDR3 DNA, CDR3 protein. D genes are given only for firm matches. Expanded clones are given a class, and other clones once, few, many or no size at all.

TRBV5-1,12,-,-,TRBJ1-1,TGCGCCAGCAGCTTAACCGGGTCTGAAGCTTTCTTT,CASSLTGSEAFF
TRBV7-8,12,-,-,TRBJ1-1,TGTGCCAGCAGCAGGGGTGGCACTGAAGCTTTCTTT,CASSRGGTEAFF
TRBV18,15,-,-,TRBJ1-4,TGTGCCAGCTCACCGCAGACAGTCCCTGGGGAAAAACTGTTTTTT,CASSPQTVPGEKLFF
TRBV6-5,13,-,-,TRBJ1-1,TGTGCCAGCACCCGACAGGAAGGGACTGAAGCTTTCTTT,CASTRQEGTEAFF
TRBV12-5,14,-,-,TRBJ2-1,TGTGCTAGTGGCTTCGGAGGTTCCTCAAATGAGCAGTTCTTC,CASGFGGSSNEQFF
TRBV30,15,-,-,TRBJ1-4,TGTGCCTGGAGGAGCGGGACTGCAACTAATGAAAAACTGTTTTTT,CAWRSGTATNEKLFF
TRBV7-9,14,-,-,TRBJ2-5,TGTGCCAGCAGCTCATACAGGAATGAAGAGACCCAGTACTTC,CASSSYRNEETQYF
TRBV6-5,15,-,-,TRBJ1-3,TGTGCCAGCAGTCGGAGGCCGGAGGTGGGAAACACCATATATTTT,CASSRRPEVGNTIYF
TRBV6-5,13,few,-,TRBJ1-3,TGTGCCAGCAGTTACTCGAGTGGAAACACCATATATTTT,CASSYSSGNTIYF
TRBV27,17,-,TRBD2,TRBJ2-3,TGTGCCAGCAGTCCCCGGGAGCGGGGGGTCAGCACAGATACGCAGTATTTT,CASSPRERGVSTDTQYF
TRBV6-1,15,-,-,TRBJ1-2,TGTGCCAGCAGTGAAGCGGGTCGGGGGATGGGAGGCTACACCTTC,CASSEAGRGMGGYTF
TRBV5-6,16,-,TRBD1,TRBJ1-3,TGTGCCAGCAGCTTGGGAGACAGGGGGATAGGAAACACCATATATTTT,CASSLGDRGIGNTIYF
TRBV18,16,-,TRBD2,TRBJ2-7,TGTGCCAGCTCACGCTCTGGGAGCGGGGGGTCCTACGAGCAGTACTTC,CASSRSGSGGSYEQYF
TRBV27,17,-,TRBD1,TRBJ1-2,TGTGCCAGCAGTTTCCTGGGGGGGACAGGGTCGCCGGATGGCTACACCTTC,CASSFLGGTGSPDGYTF
TRBV12-1,19,-,-,TRBJ1-5,TGTGCCAGCAGCTTTGCACGACCCCGGGACAGCGATAGCAATCAGCCCCAGCATTTT,CASSFARPRDSDSNQPQHF
TRBV6-1,14,-,-,TRBJ1-6,TGTGCCAGCAGTGAAGGCTGGAGGAATTCACCCCTCCACTTT,CASSEGWRNSPLHF
TRBV15,16,-,-,TRBJ2-2,TGTGCCATAGGACAGGGAGGGGCTTCGAACACCGGGGAGCTGTTTTTT,CAIGQGGASNTGELFF
TRBV5-1,13,-,TRBD1,TRBJ1-2,TGCGCCAGCGCTAACAGGGGCGGCTATGGCTACACCTTC,CASANRGGYGYTF
TRBV10-3,17,-,TRBD1,TRBJ2-1,TGTGCCATCAGTGAGTCGGGGACAGGGGGCCAATACAATGAGCAGTTCTTC,CAISESGTGGQYNEQFF
TRBV7-8,17,-,-,TRBJ2-2,TGTGCCAGCAGCTTAGCGCTGAGACAACGGAACACCGGGGAGCTGTTTTTT,CASSLALRQRNTGELFF
TRBV6-1,16,-,-,TRBJ1-1,TGTGCCAGCAGTGAAGATATGGGCAGGCCCCACACTGAAGCTTTCTTT,CASSEDMGRPHTEAFF
TRBV19,16,-,-,TRBJ2-5,TGTGCCAGTAGTGCCCTAGCCTTGAGGTCCCGGGAGACCCAGTACTTC,CASSALALRSRETQYF
TRBV5-4,17,-,TRBD1,TRBJ2-7,TGTGCCAGCAGCTTGGCGCCTACCGGGACAGGGGGCTGGGAGCAGTACTTC,CASSLAPTGTGGWEQYF